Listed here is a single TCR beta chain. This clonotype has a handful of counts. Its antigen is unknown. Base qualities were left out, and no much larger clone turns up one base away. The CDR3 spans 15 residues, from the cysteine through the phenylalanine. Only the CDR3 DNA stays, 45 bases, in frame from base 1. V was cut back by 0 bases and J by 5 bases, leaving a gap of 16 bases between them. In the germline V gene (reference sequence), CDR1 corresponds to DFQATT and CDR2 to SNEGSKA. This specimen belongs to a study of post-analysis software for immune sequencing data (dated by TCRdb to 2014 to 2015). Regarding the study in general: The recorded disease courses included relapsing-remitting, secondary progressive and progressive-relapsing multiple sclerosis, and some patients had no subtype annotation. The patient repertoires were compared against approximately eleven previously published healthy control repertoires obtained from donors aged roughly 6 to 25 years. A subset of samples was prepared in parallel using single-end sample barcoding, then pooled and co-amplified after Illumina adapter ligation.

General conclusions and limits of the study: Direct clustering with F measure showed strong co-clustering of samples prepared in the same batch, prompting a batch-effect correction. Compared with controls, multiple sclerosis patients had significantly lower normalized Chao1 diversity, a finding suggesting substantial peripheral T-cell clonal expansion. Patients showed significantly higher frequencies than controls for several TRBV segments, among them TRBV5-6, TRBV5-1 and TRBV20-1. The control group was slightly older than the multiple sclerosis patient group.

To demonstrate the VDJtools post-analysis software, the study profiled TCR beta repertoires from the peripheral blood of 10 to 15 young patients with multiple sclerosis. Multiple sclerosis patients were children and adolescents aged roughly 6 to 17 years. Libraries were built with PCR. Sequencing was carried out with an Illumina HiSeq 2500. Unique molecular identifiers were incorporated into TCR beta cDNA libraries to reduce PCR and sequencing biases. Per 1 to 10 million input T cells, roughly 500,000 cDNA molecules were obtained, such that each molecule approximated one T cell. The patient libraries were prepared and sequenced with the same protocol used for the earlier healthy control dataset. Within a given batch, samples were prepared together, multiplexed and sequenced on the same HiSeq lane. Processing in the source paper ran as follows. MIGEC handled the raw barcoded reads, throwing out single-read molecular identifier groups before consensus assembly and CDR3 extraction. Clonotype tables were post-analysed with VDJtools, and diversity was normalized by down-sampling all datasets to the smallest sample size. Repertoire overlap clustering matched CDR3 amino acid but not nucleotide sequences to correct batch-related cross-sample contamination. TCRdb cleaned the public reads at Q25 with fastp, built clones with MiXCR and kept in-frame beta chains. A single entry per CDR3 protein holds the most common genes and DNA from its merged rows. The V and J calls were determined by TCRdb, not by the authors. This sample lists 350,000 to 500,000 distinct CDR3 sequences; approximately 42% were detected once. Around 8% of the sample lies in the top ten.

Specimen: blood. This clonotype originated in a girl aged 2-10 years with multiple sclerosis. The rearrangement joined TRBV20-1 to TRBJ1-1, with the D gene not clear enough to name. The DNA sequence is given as TGCAGTGCTAGAGAAACTGACCGCCTAGGGACTGAAGCTTTCTTT. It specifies CSARETDRLGTEAFF.